The source of this TCR beta chain is a study of blood T cell repertoires in COVID-19. Per germline, CDR1 LGHDT and CDR2 YNNKEL (reference sequence). CDR3 length: 14 residues. Trimming at V came to 4 bases and at J to 8 bases, leaving 6 bases not matched to a gene. Authors' analysis steps: Cell counts per sample came from amplifying reference gene primers. Profiled with immunoSEQ multiplex PCR; TCRdb holds only in-frame clones, not every one. V and J calls and clone size are as listed in that table; D and trimming were resolved from the DNA. The table records 120,000 to 150,000 clones, approximately 87% of them present only once.

The receptor was derived from a woman aged 45-65 years with active or convalescent COVID-19. This chain uses TRBV3-1 (or the pseudogene TRBV3-2) with TRBJ1-4, with TRBD1 identical over 8 bases. The specimen sequenced was peripheral blood. The DNA of the CDR3 is TGTGCCAGCAGCCCCAGGGGGCGAGGGGAAAAACTGTTTTTT. Its translation: CASSPRGRGEKLFF.